A single sample gave rise to the 2 T cell receptor beta chains below, sequenced in a study of T cell responses to AZD1222 COVID-19 vaccine. The protocol was immunoSEQ multiplex PCR, while the TCRdb copy is restricted to in-frame clones and leaves out a portion. The sample yields 120,000 to 150,000 clones, approximately 90% seen once. The specimen was peripheral blood, collected on day 0 of AZD1222 vaccination. These receptors all stem from an adult in good health.

A single count supports this clone. V and J are TRBV7-2 and TRBJ1-1; no definite D call. Per germline, CDR1 SGHTA and CDR2 FQGNSA. This CDR3 contains 13 residues. Deletions cut 6 bases from V and 1 base from J, with 9 bases between. The CDR3: CASRQGPNTEAFF. CDR3 coding DNA: TGTGCCAGCAGGCAAGGACCGAACACTGAAGCTTTCTTT.

The CDR3 DNA is TGTGCTAGTGGTTTTGAAGCGGGGATAACCTACGAGCAGTACTTC. It yields the protein CASGFEAGITYEQYF. The chain uses TRBV12-5 and TRBJ2-7, with TRBD2 matching 7 bases. The V gene end was trimmed by 3 bases and the J gene end by 2 bases; junction bases not matched to a gene: 7. Germline lookup yields CDR1 LGHNT and CDR2 FRNRAP. This CDR3 has 15 amino acids.